This T cell receptor beta chain was sequenced during a study of radiation and T cells in renal cell carcinoma. Across the whole study: Nephrectomy followed 15 Gy stereotactic body radiation by 4 weeks. General study points: From baseline, blood top tumor clonotypes peaked at 2 weeks post-radiation.

This table comes from immunoSEQ multiplex PCR, and its TCRdb copy is limited to in-frame clones, with some not included. The sample contains about 130,000 clones, approximately 85% of which appear only once. Time point described: blood 2 weeks post-SBRT. The treatment is: 15 Gy SBRT to primary tumor, nephrectomy 4 weeks later. Blood was sampled at baseline, 2 weeks and 4 weeks after SBRT. After removal of 4 bases from V and 4 bases from J, the junction contained 8 bases not matched to a gene. Germline-derived CDR1 and CDR2 are LNHDA and SQIVND (reference sequence). The CDR3 is 15 amino acids. Note on this clone: No antigen is known for it.

This chain uses TRBV19 with TRBJ2-7, with TRBD1 identical over 9 bases. The sample consisted of blood, taken from a patient whose treatment included radiotherapy and nephrectomy. The TCR sequence derives from a man aged 50 to 59 with renal cell carcinoma. CDR3 DNA: TGTGCCAGTAGTAGTATACAGGGGGCGAGGTACGAGCAGTACTTC. Encoded protein: CASSSIQGARYEQYF.